One sample yielded the 5 T cell receptor beta chains listed below, sequenced in a study of glioma-infiltrating T cells. Using RNA template, CDR3s of TCR alpha and beta were amplified with iRepertoire arm-PCR. TCRdb independently ran MiXCR on the multiplex PCR reads; one entry per CDR3 protein. Of about 380,000 distinct CDR3 sequences listed, 41% are singletons. Sequenced material: glioma tissue, nonneoplastic brain tissue, or PBMCs (not recorded which). The receptors stem from a human donor with low-grade glioma or glioblastoma, undergoing nonglioma brain surgery, or in good health (not recorded which).

In regard to this clonotype: Just one base apart from a much larger clone, this may be a read error. This chain joins TRBV6-2 or TRBV6-3 and TRBJ2-7; no reliable D call. The CDR3 extends over 15 amino acids. Deletions cut 5 bases from V and 2 bases from J, with 16 bases between. The V gene's germline CDR1 is MNHEY and CDR2 SVGEGT. The CDR3 region has the DNA TGTGCCAGCAGTAGGTCGTGGTCTAGAACCTACGAGCAGTACTTC. Its protein product is CASSRSWSRTYEQYF.

J is TRBJ2-5 and V is TRBV6-2 or TRBV6-3; D unclear. The better agreement between TRBJ2-7 and the DNA end casts doubt on the J call. There are 14 residues in the CDR3. The V gene's germline CDR1 is MNHEY and CDR2 SVGEGT. For the CDR3, the DNA is TGTGCCAGCAGCTCCGGGCCTCATTCCTACGAGCAGTACTTC. Amino acid sequence: CASSSGPHSYEQYF.

This chain uses TRBV7-9 with TRBJ1-2; D unclear. Between the trimmed V and J ends, which lost 7 bases and 3 bases, there was a span of 21 bases. CDR3 length equals 16 residues. The V gene's germline CDR1 is SEHNR and CDR2 FQNEAQ (reference sequence). CDR3 sequence: CASTLQLFWADYGYTF. Here the CDR3 DNA reads TGTGCCAGCACCCTTCAGTTGTTCTGGGCCGACTATGGCTACACCTTC.

The J gene is TRBJ2-1, the V gene TRBV6-2 or TRBV6-3; 8 bases fit TRBD2. The CDR3 is 15 amino acids. The trim removed 3 bases at V and 0 bases at J, leaving 1 base unmatched. Germline V lookup: CDR1 MNHEY, CDR2 SVGEGT. The CDR3 reads CASSYSGASYNEQFF. CDR3 DNA: TGTGCCAGCAGTTATAGCGGGGCCTCCTACAATGAGCAGTTCTTC.

At least ten counts were recorded for this clonotype. This chain uses TRBV6-1 with TRBJ1-4, with 8 bases identical to TRBD1. V was pared by 2 bases and J by 8 bases, with 4 bases of the junction left unmatched. The CDR3 spans 14 residues. The germline gives CDR1 MNHNS, CDR2 SASEGT. The CDR3 DNA is TGTGCCAGCAGTGAAAGACAGGGGAACGAAAAACTGTTTTTT. This encodes CASSERQGNEKLFF.